Each of the 10 T cell receptor beta chains below was sequenced from the same sample in a study of shared clonotypes between healthy human individuals. Assay used: immunoSEQ multiplex PCR; TCRdb lists only in-frame clones, some missing. The data show around 640,000 clones, around 96% seen once. Naive CD8 cells lacked CD45RO, underwent positive selection for CCR7 and left out terminally differentiated effector memory CD45RA+ cells. The sequenced sample was naive CD8+ T cells sorted from blood. The origin of the receptors is a woman in her 30s in good health.

V is TRBV19 and J is TRBJ2-1, with D perhaps matching TRBD2 (5 bases). Germline CDR1 reads LNHDA; CDR2 reads SQIVND (reference sequence). CDR3 length: 15 residues. V shed 0 bases and J shed 8 bases, with 14 bases lying between them. CDR3 sequence (DNA): TGTGCCAGTAGTATAGATCTAGAACTAGTTGATGAGCAGTTCTTC. Its translation is CASSIDLELVDEQFF.

The chain couples TRBV19 to TRBJ1-1; no clear D. CDR3 size: 13 residues. The V gene's germline CDR1 is LNHDA and CDR2 SQIVND (reference sequence). V was pared by 3 bases and J by 11 bases, with 16 bases between. The CDR3 protein is CASSMAAGAGAFF. For the CDR3, the DNA is TGTGCCAGTAGTATGGCGGCAGGAGCGGGGGCTTTCTTT.

This chain's CDR3 is CASRGGTTPETQYF. The CDR3 nucleotides are TGCGCCAGCAGGGGTGGGACTACCCCAGAGACCCAGTACTTC. The chain has TRBV4-1 and TRBJ2-5; 7 bases are shared with TRBD2. The CDR3 covers 14 residues. The germline V gene encodes CDR1 MGHRA and CDR2 YSYEKL. V gave up 6 bases and J gave up 4 bases; unmatched junction bases: 8.

This chain uses TRBV11-2 with TRBJ2-7, with D uncertain. This CDR3 contains 13 residues. Trimming stripped 0 bases from V and 3 bases from J, with 6 bases between. Germline lookup yields CDR1 SGHAT and CDR2 FQNNGV. CDR3 in DNA: TGTGCCAGCAGCTTAGATTCTGACTACGAGCAGTACTTC. Its translation: CASSLDSDYEQYF.

The chain uses TRBV5-1 and TRBJ2-7; maybe TRBD2 (5 bases). This CDR3 contains 14 residues. Germline V lookup: CDR1 SGHRS, CDR2 YFSETQ. Trimming stripped 5 bases from V and 3 bases from J, with 15 bases between. CDR3 DNA: TGCGCCAGCAGGTACTTCGCGGGTAACTACGAGCAGTACTTC. This codes for CASRYFAGNYEQYF. Using reference TRBV5-1 and TRBJ2-7 for the parts outside the CDR3, the full variable domain is KAGVTQTPRYLIKTRGQQVTLSCSPISGHRSVSWYQQTPGQGLQFLFEYFSETQRNKGNFPGRFSGRQFSNSRSEMNVSTLELGDSALYLCASRYFAGNYEQYFGPGTRLTVT.

The chain has TRBV2 and TRBJ1-4, with 8 nucleotides matching TRBD1. Germline V gene data show CDR1 as SNHLY and CDR2 as FYNNEI. Germline trimming cut 6 bases from V and 3 bases from J; bases unmatched to any gene: 6. The CDR3 loop spans 15 amino acids. CDR3 sequence: CASRMDRDPNEKLFF. CDR3 sequence (DNA): TGTGCCAGCAGGATGGACAGGGACCCTAATGAAAAACTGTTTTTT.

This clone appeared a single time. This rearrangement joins TRBV19 to TRBJ2-5, with D perhaps matching TRBD2 (6 bases). The J call may be in error: the DNA end matches TRBJ2-7 better. The CDR3 extends over 15 amino acids. Per germline, CDR1 LNHDA and CDR2 SQIVND (reference sequence). CDR3 nucleotides: TGTGCCAGTAGTATGTCACCCGGGCCCGGGAGCGAGCAGTACTTC. This sequence encodes CASSMSPGPGSEQYF.

This chain links TRBV27 with TRBJ2-7, with D perhaps being TRBD1 or TRBD2 (5 bases each). V dropped 7 bases and J dropped 3 bases, with 10 bases sitting between them. The CDR3 spans 12 residues. Germline CDR1 and CDR2: MNHEY and SMNVEV (reference sequence). This CDR3 reads CASTGPYYEQYF. The CDR3 DNA reads TGTGCCAGCACGGGACCATACTACGAGCAGTACTTC.

This chain links TRBV7-9 with TRBJ2-7; TRBD1 agrees at 10 bases. Germline V gives CDR1 SEHNR, CDR2 FQNEAQ (reference sequence). The CDR3 is 13 amino acids. Trimming took 6 bases from V and 7 from J; bases not matched to a gene: 6. In nucleotides, the CDR3 is TGTGCCAGCAGGCCGGGACAGGGGTGGGAGCAGTACTTC. Amino acids: CASRPGQGWEQYF.

This sequence joins TRBV10-2 and TRBJ2-1, with D perhaps TRBD2 (5 bases). The CDR3 totals 11 residues. V shed 3 bases and J shed 12 bases, with 9 bases lying between them. From germline, CDR1 is WSHSY and CDR2 SAAADI. CDR3 region: CASSDRTGQFF. The CDR3 DNA sequence: TGCGCCAGCAGTGATCGGACTGGGCAGTTCTTC.